These 10 T cell receptor beta chains came from one sample sequenced in a study of radiotherapy plus CTLA-4 blockade in lung cancer. The table came from immunoSEQ multiplex PCR; TCRdb's copy has only in-frame clones and leaves some out. The repertoire has 60,000 or so clones, over 65% of them found once; the top ten carry roughly 4%. The material sequenced was peripheral blood, taken from a patient treated with radiotherapy plus ipilimumab. These receptors were obtained from a human donor with non-small cell lung cancer who had a partial response to radiotherapy plus ipilimumab.

This chain uses TRBV6-1 with TRBJ2-5; perhaps TRBD2 as D (5 bases). The J call may not be correct, given that the DNA end is closer to TRBJ2-7. CDR1 and CDR2 from the germline V gene are MNHNS and SASEGT. The CDR3 spans 13 residues. This chain's CDR3 is CASKREGSYEQYF. The CDR3 DNA is TGTGCCAGCAAACGGGAAGGTTCCTACGAGCAGTACTTC.

The rearrangement joins TRBV11-3 to TRBJ2-1, with a tentative D call TRBD1 (6 bases). Germline values: CDR1 SGHNT, CDR2 YENEEA. The CDR3 is made up of 15 amino acids. Between the trimmed V and J ends, which lost 5 bases and 5 bases, there was a span of 16 bases. The CDR3 DNA reads TGTGCCAGCAGCGAACAGGGCAGGGTGAACAATGAGCAGTTCTTC. Translating gives CASSEQGRVNNEQFF.

V is TRBV5-1 and J is TRBJ1-1, with D unresolved. Between the trimmed V and J ends, which lost 5 bases and 4 bases, there was a span of 15 bases. This CDR3 has 14 amino acids. CDR1 and CDR2 from the germline V gene are SGHRS and YFSETQ. The CDR3 DNA reads as TGCGCCAGCAGGGAGGCCGGAGTGGGCACTGAAGCTTTCTTT. This gives the protein CASREAGVGTEAFF.

This clone came up a few times. This chain uses TRBV5-4 with TRBJ2-5, with D maybe TRBD1 (5 bases). Germline V gene sequence: CDR1 SGHNT, CDR2 YYREEE (reference sequence). This CDR3 is built from 15 residues. V was shortened by 0 bases and J by 1 base, with 10 bases between the two germline ends. This CDR3 is CASSLDQGRQETQYF. CDR3 nucleotide sequence: TGTGCCAGCAGCTTGGATCAGGGTCGCCAAGAGACCCAGTACTTC.

The chain couples TRBV19 to TRBJ1-1, with D possibly being TRBD1 (6 bases). The ends were cut back, 6 bases at V and 2 bases at J, with 10 bases in the middle. CDR1 is LNHDA and CDR2 is SQIVND in the germline V gene (reference sequence). The CDR3 is 13 amino acids. CDR3 sequence (DNA): TGTGCCAGTAGCGAGGGACAAAACACTGAAGCTTTCTTT. Its protein is CASSEGQNTEAFF.

This chain links TRBV5-1 with TRBJ2-5; D is perhaps TRBD2 (6 bases). The CDR3 spans 14 residues. From germline, CDR1 is SGHRS and CDR2 YFSETQ. V gave up 0 bases and J gave up 5 bases, with 11 bases separating them. CDR3 DNA sequence: TGCGCCAGCAGCTTGGATGGGGGGTTGGAGACCCAGTACTTC. Its translation: CASSLDGGLETQYF.

The chain recombines TRBV7-3 with TRBJ2-1; 8 bases align to TRBD1. The junction had 6 bases not matched to a gene; V was cut back by 5 bases and J by 0 bases. This CDR3 contains 16 residues. Germline V gives CDR1 SGHTA, CDR2 FQGTGA. CDR3 nucleotide sequence: TGTGCCAGCAGCCCCCGACAGGGGCGCTCCTACAATGAGCAGTTCTTC. It specifies CASSPRQGRSYNEQFF. Full variable domain (rest looked up from reference TRBV7-3 and TRBJ2-1): GAGVSQTPSNKVTEKGKYVELRCDPISGHTALYWYRQSLGQGPEFLIYFQGTGAADDSGLPNDRFFAVRPEGSVSTLKIQRTERGDSAVYLCASSPRQGRSYNEQFFGPGTRLTVL.

The chain uses TRBV5-4 and TRBJ1-6, with 8 bases fitting TRBD1. With V trimmed by 1 base and J by 11 bases, 5 bases remained unmatched. The CDR3 sequence is 14 residues long. CDR1 and CDR2 from the germline V gene are SGHNT and YYREEE (reference sequence). CDR3 in DNA: TGTGCCAGCAGCTTGTCGGACAGGGAAGCACCCCTCCACTTT. Translating gives CASSLSDREAPLHF.

In DNA, the CDR3 is TGTGCCAGCAGTGATATGACAGGGGGCCGAGGTGGTGAAAAACTGTTTTTT. Its protein product is CASSDMTGGRGGEKLFF. The V call is TRBV2, the J call TRBJ1-4, with TRBD1 identical over 10 bases. The J segment lost 7 bases and the V segment lost 3 bases, leaving 11 bases of the junction unmatched. Germline V CDR1 and CDR2: SNHLY, FYNNEI. CDR3 length: 17 residues. Filled out from reference TRBV2 and TRBJ1-4, the complete variable domain reads EPEVTQTPSHQVTQMGQEVILRCVPISNHLYFYWYRQILGQKVEFLVSFYNNEISEKSEIFDDQFSVERPDGSNFTLKIRSTKLEDSAMYFCASSDMTGGRGGEKLFFGSGTQLSVL.

The J gene is TRBJ2-5, the V gene TRBV4-1; 12 bases line up with TRBD1. With 0 bases clipped from V and 5 bases from J, the junction kept 4 bases outside the gene matches. The CDR3 covers 16 residues. Germline V gives CDR1 MGHRA, CDR2 YSYEKL. The CDR3 DNA sequence: TGCGCCAGCAGCCAAGAGGGACAGGGGGCTCGGGAGACCCAGTACTTC. Translation gives CASSQEGQGARETQYF.